The following is a T cell receptor beta chain sequence with its context. Its antigen is not known. The data originate from a study of cytomegalovirus exposure and HLA in healthy donors. The PCR contained 60 Vbeta and 13 Jbeta primers. Clones were read by immunoSEQ multiplex PCR, and TCRdb kept only the in-frame ones, dropping some. The table has approximately 75,000 clones, around 81% seen once; the top ten hold 0.9% to 1.2%. The CDR3 has 12 residues. The V end was cut by 1 base, the J end by 8 bases, with 11 bases between. The germline V gene has CDR1 SQVTM and CDR2 ANQGSEA. Study outcomes and limitations: Researchers reported in a later analysis that a missense DCLRE1C variant was tied to TCR beta V- and J-gene trimming.

This clonotype was obtained from a male donor in good health and CMV-seronegative. Sequences were obtained from PBMCs. This sequence joins TRBV29-1 and TRBJ1-2; D is undetermined. CDR3 amino acids: CSVEGLLEGYTF. DNA of the CDR3: TGCAGCGTTGAAGGGCTCTTGGAGGGCTACACCTTC.